This is a list of T cell receptor beta chains from one sample in a study of blood T cells in healthy people across ages. Using its own MiXCR run on the 5' RACE reads, TCRdb lists one record per CDR3 protein. The sample has 1,500,000 or so distinct CDR3 sequences, around 59% seen once; the top ten hold about 6.3%. Material for sequencing was blood. Source of these receptors: a man younger than 35 in good health. CDR3s include the opening cysteine and the closing phenylalanine or tryptophan. A D gene is named only where the DNA matches it firmly. Expanded clones are given a class, and other clones once, few, many or no size at all.

j_gene | abundance | v_gene | d_gene | CDR3nt | CDR3aa
TRBJ1-2 | - | TRBV12-3/TRBV12-4 | TRBD1 | TGTGCCAGCAGCGGACAGGGAGACTATGGCTACACCTTC | CASSGQGDYGYTF
TRBJ1-4 | - | TRBV10-3 | - | TGTGCCATCAGTGAGAGTTCTAATGAAAAACTGTTTTTT | CAISESSNEKLFF
TRBJ2-7 | - | TRBV20-1 | - | TGCAGTGCTAAGCTTCGGACACACGGAAGGTATTCCTACGAGCAGTACTTC | CSAKLRTHGRYSYEQYF
TRBJ2-7 | - | TRBV7-2 | - | TGTGCCAGCAGCTTACCCCGGGACGTCATTTCCTACGAGCAGTACTTC | CASSLPRDVISYEQYF
TRBJ1-6 | - | TRBV7-2 | TRBD1 | TGTGCCAGCAGCCGACAGGGTTTCGGATCACCCCTCCACTTT | CASSRQGFGSPLHF
TRBJ2-7 | - | TRBV15 | - | TGTGCCACCAGCAGGATGTACGGCTACGAGCAGTACTTC | CATSRMYGYEQYF
TRBJ1-2 | - | TRBV20-1 | - | TGCAGATTCTTGGGACCGGGTGGCTACACCTTC | CRFLGPGGYTF
TRBJ1-2 | - | TRBV6-5 | - | TGTGCCAGCAGTTACCGAACAGACGTTTCGTATGGCTACACCTTC | CASSYRTDVSYGYTF
TRBJ2-3 | - | TRBV2 | TRBD2 | TGTGCCACCAAGACTAGCGTTAGCACAGATACGCAGTATTTT | CATKTSVSTDTQYF
TRBJ2-1 | - | TRBV7-9 | - | TGTGCCAGCAGCTTAGTCTCCGGACTGGGCTCCAATGAGCAGTTCTTC | CASSLVSGLGSNEQFF
TRBJ1-5 | - | TRBV6-6 | TRBD1 | TGTGCCAGCACCAAAGACAGGGCAAATCAGCCCCAGCATTTT | CASTKDRANQPQHF
TRBJ2-1 | - | TRBV20-1 | - | TGCAGTGCTAGTTTTGGGGGGGGCAGCTCCTACAATGAGCAGTTCTTC | CSASFGGGSSYNEQFF
TRBJ1-5 | - | TRBV4-2 | - | TGTGCCAGCAGCCATGAACCGGGACACCAAGCGACTAAGCATTTT | CASSHEPGHQATKHF
TRBJ2-7 | few | TRBV13 | - | TGTGCCAGCAGCTTAGGGGCAGTCTCCCCCTACGAGCAGTACTTC | CASSLGAVSPYEQYF
TRBJ2-7 | - | TRBV11-2 | - | TGTGCCAGCAGCTTACTAGTCAGGGTCGGCGAGCAGTACTTC | CASSLLVRVGEQYF
TRBJ1-5 | - | TRBV5-5 | - | TGTGCCAGCAGTACCCGGGCCCAAAATCAGCCCCAGCATTTT | CASSTRAQNQPQHF
TRBJ2-7 | - | TRBV4-1 | TRBD2 | TGCGCCAGCAGCCAAGAGGCACTAGCGGGCTACGAGCAGTACTTC | CASSQEALAGYEQYF
TRBJ2-3 | - | TRBV7-8 | TRBD2 | TGTGCCAGCAGCTTATCTAGCGGGAGTGCAGATACGCAGTATTTT | CASSLSSGSADTQYF
TRBJ2-7 | - | TRBV12-3/TRBV12-4 | TRBD2 | TGTGCCAGCAGTTTAGGGGATAGGTTTAGACTAGCGGACTACGAGCAGTACTTC | CASSLGDRFRLADYEQYF
TRBJ2-3 | - | TRBV7-9 | TRBD2 | TGTGCCAGCAGCCCCGGACTAGCGGAAGGCACAGATACGCAGTATTTT | CASSPGLAEGTDTQYF
TRBJ2-5 | - | TRBV7-2 | TRBD1 | TGTGCCAGCAGCCCCGCGACAGGGAGATGGGAGACCCAGTACTTC | CASSPATGRWETQYF
TRBJ1-1 | - | TRBV29-1 | TRBD1 | TGCAGCGTTGAAGAGGGGACAGGGGAGACTGAAGCTTTCTTT | CSVEEGTGETEAFF
TRBJ1-2 | - | TRBV29-1 | - | TGCAGCGTTGGAGGGGGTACGGAAGGCTACACCTTC | CSVGGGTEGYTF
TRBJ1-2 | few | TRBV29-1 | TRBD1 | TGCAGCGACCGCAGGGGGCAATATGGCTACACCTTC | CSDRRGQYGYTF
TRBJ1-5 | - | TRBV12-3/TRBV12-4 | - | TGTGCCAGCAGGAGCGCGGGTCAGCCCCAGCATTTT | CASRSAGQPQHF
TRBJ2-4 | few | TRBV6-5 | TRBD1 | TGTGCCAGCAGACTACAGGGGGCTGGGAACATTCAGTACTTC | CASRLQGAGNIQYF
TRBJ2-3 | few | TRBV12-3/TRBV12-4 | - | TGTGCCAGCAGTTTCTGGGGGGGCACAGATACGCAGTATTTT | CASSFWGGTDTQYF
TRBJ2-1 | - | TRBV3-1 | TRBD2 | TGTGCCAGCAGCCAATATAGCGGGCTAGGGTCGGGGGATGAGCAGTTCTTC | CASSQYSGLGSGDEQFF
TRBJ2-1 | few | TRBV4-1 | - | TGCGCCAGCAGCCAATGGCCCTCGGGGGAGTGGAATGAGCAGTTCTTC | CASSQWPSGEWNEQFF
TRBJ2-1 | - | TRBV20-1 | - | TGCAGTGCTAGAGAAAGTGGGCTGTTTTACAATGAGCAGTTCTTC | CSARESGLFYNEQFF
TRBJ1-2 | - | TRBV20-1 | - | TGCAGTGCTTCACGGAGCTATGGCTACACCTTC | CSASRSYGYTF
TRBJ2-6 | - | TRBV15 | - | TGTGCCACCAGCAGAGACGGAGTCCCTGGGGCCAACGTCCTGACTTTC | CATSRDGVPGANVLTF
TRBJ1-1 | - | TRBV5-1 | - | TGCGCCAGCAGGACCCTCCCCCGGGACACTGAAGCTTTCTTT | CASRTLPRDTEAFF
TRBJ1-2 | once | TRBV3-1 | - | TGTGCCAGCAGCCAAACAATTTCGACCGAACGCGGTGGCTACACCTTC | CASSQTISTERGGYTF
TRBJ2-7 | - | TRBV6-5 | - | TGTGCCAGCAGTTATACAGGGTACCACGAGCAGTACTTC | CASSYTGYHEQYF
TRBJ2-7 | - | TRBV20-1 | TRBD1 | TGCAGTGCTCCCAGGACAGGGACCCCCTACGAGCAGTACTTC | CSAPRTGTPYEQYF
TRBJ2-7 | few | TRBV6-1 | - | TGTGCCAGCAGTGAAGCTCCGGCTGCGTCCTACGAGCAGTACTTC | CASSEAPAASYEQYF
TRBJ1-2 | once | TRBV4-2 | TRBD1 | TGTGCCAGCAGCCAAGGGACTCTTGTGAGACAGGGCAATGGCTACACCTTC | CASSQGTLVRQGNGYTF
TRBJ2-1 | - | TRBV5-1 | - | TGCGCCAGCAGGGGGGGGGACAGAGAGCCCCAGTTCTTC | CASRGGDREPQFF
TRBJ2-5 | - | TRBV5-1 | TRBD2 | TGCGCCAGCAGCTCGGGACTAGCGGAAAGGCGGCAAGAGACCCAGTACTTC | CASSSGLAERRQETQYF
TRBJ2-5 | - | TRBV12-3/TRBV12-4 | TRBD1 | TGTGCCAGCAGGCCGGGACAGGGCCCCCAAGAGACCCAGTACTTC | CASRPGQGPQETQYF
TRBJ2-5 | - | TRBV2 | TRBD2 | TGTGCCAGCGTTTACGGAACTAGCGGGAGGTACTTC | CASVYGTSGRYF
TRBJ2-5 | - | TRBV3-1 | - | TGTGCCAGCAGCCTCCCCTCCCGGGTCGGGGAGACCCAGTACTTC | CASSLPSRVGETQYF
TRBJ2-1 | - | TRBV29-1 | TRBD2 | TGCAGCGTGAGGGGGACTAGCGGGAGTGCCTACAATGAGCAGTTCTTC | CSVRGTSGSAYNEQFF
TRBJ2-7 | few | TRBV27 | - | TGTGCCAGCAGTTTGATTAGTCAGGGAAAAGACTACGAGCAGTACTTC | CASSLISQGKDYEQYF
TRBJ2-1 | few | TRBV5-1 | - | TGCGCCAGCACCTTGGGAGGCGGGACGCCAACGAACAATGAGCAGTTCTTC | CASTLGGGTPTNNEQFF
TRBJ2-7 | - | TRBV6-6 | TRBD1 | TGTGCCGCCGGACAGGGGGCCTACGAGCAGTACTTC | CAAGQGAYEQYF
TRBJ2-3 | - | TRBV20-1 | - | TGCAGTGGCACAGAGGTGAATAAAGTCACAGATACGCAGTATTTT | CSGTEVNKVTDTQYF
TRBJ2-1 | few | TRBV28 | TRBD1 | TGTGCCAGCAGTTTTCAGGGGGCGGCCTACAATGAGCAGTTCTTC | CASSFQGAAYNEQFF
TRBJ2-1 | - | TRBV25-1 | TRBD2 | TGTGCCAGCAGTGAAGGTAATCTAGCGGGAGTCAATGAGCAGTTCTTC | CASSEGNLAGVNEQFF
TRBJ2-1 | - | TRBV5-6 | - | TGTGCCAGCACCTACGGGACTTCCTTTAATGAGCAGTTCTTC | CASTYGTSFNEQFF